This TCR beta chain derives from a study of T cell responses to AZD1222 COVID-19 vaccine. Germline values: CDR1 LNHDA, CDR2 SQIVND (reference sequence). The germline V and J ends were trimmed by 3 bases and 3 bases, with 12 bases remaining between them. The CDR3 loop spans 15 amino acids. Data came from immunoSEQ multiplex PCR; TCRdb stores just in-frame clones and leaves some out. The top ten hold roughly 5.5% of the sample, which has 150,000 or so clones, 94% seen once. Concerning this clone itself: What it recognizes is unknown.

Study results and caveats: Clonal diversity was possibly underestimated, and white British individuals and females predominated among donors. All repertoire sampling was performed exclusively after the peak T cell response.

The chain recombines TRBV19 with TRBJ1-5; possible D gene TRBD1, 6 bases. The sequence came from an adult who received the AZD1222 COVID-19 vaccine. This sample comprised peripheral blood, obtained 28 days after the second AZD1222 dose. For the CDR3, the DNA is TGTGCCAGTAGTATCTCAGGGGCTCTCAATCAGCCCCAGCATTTT. It codes for CASSISGALNQPQHF.